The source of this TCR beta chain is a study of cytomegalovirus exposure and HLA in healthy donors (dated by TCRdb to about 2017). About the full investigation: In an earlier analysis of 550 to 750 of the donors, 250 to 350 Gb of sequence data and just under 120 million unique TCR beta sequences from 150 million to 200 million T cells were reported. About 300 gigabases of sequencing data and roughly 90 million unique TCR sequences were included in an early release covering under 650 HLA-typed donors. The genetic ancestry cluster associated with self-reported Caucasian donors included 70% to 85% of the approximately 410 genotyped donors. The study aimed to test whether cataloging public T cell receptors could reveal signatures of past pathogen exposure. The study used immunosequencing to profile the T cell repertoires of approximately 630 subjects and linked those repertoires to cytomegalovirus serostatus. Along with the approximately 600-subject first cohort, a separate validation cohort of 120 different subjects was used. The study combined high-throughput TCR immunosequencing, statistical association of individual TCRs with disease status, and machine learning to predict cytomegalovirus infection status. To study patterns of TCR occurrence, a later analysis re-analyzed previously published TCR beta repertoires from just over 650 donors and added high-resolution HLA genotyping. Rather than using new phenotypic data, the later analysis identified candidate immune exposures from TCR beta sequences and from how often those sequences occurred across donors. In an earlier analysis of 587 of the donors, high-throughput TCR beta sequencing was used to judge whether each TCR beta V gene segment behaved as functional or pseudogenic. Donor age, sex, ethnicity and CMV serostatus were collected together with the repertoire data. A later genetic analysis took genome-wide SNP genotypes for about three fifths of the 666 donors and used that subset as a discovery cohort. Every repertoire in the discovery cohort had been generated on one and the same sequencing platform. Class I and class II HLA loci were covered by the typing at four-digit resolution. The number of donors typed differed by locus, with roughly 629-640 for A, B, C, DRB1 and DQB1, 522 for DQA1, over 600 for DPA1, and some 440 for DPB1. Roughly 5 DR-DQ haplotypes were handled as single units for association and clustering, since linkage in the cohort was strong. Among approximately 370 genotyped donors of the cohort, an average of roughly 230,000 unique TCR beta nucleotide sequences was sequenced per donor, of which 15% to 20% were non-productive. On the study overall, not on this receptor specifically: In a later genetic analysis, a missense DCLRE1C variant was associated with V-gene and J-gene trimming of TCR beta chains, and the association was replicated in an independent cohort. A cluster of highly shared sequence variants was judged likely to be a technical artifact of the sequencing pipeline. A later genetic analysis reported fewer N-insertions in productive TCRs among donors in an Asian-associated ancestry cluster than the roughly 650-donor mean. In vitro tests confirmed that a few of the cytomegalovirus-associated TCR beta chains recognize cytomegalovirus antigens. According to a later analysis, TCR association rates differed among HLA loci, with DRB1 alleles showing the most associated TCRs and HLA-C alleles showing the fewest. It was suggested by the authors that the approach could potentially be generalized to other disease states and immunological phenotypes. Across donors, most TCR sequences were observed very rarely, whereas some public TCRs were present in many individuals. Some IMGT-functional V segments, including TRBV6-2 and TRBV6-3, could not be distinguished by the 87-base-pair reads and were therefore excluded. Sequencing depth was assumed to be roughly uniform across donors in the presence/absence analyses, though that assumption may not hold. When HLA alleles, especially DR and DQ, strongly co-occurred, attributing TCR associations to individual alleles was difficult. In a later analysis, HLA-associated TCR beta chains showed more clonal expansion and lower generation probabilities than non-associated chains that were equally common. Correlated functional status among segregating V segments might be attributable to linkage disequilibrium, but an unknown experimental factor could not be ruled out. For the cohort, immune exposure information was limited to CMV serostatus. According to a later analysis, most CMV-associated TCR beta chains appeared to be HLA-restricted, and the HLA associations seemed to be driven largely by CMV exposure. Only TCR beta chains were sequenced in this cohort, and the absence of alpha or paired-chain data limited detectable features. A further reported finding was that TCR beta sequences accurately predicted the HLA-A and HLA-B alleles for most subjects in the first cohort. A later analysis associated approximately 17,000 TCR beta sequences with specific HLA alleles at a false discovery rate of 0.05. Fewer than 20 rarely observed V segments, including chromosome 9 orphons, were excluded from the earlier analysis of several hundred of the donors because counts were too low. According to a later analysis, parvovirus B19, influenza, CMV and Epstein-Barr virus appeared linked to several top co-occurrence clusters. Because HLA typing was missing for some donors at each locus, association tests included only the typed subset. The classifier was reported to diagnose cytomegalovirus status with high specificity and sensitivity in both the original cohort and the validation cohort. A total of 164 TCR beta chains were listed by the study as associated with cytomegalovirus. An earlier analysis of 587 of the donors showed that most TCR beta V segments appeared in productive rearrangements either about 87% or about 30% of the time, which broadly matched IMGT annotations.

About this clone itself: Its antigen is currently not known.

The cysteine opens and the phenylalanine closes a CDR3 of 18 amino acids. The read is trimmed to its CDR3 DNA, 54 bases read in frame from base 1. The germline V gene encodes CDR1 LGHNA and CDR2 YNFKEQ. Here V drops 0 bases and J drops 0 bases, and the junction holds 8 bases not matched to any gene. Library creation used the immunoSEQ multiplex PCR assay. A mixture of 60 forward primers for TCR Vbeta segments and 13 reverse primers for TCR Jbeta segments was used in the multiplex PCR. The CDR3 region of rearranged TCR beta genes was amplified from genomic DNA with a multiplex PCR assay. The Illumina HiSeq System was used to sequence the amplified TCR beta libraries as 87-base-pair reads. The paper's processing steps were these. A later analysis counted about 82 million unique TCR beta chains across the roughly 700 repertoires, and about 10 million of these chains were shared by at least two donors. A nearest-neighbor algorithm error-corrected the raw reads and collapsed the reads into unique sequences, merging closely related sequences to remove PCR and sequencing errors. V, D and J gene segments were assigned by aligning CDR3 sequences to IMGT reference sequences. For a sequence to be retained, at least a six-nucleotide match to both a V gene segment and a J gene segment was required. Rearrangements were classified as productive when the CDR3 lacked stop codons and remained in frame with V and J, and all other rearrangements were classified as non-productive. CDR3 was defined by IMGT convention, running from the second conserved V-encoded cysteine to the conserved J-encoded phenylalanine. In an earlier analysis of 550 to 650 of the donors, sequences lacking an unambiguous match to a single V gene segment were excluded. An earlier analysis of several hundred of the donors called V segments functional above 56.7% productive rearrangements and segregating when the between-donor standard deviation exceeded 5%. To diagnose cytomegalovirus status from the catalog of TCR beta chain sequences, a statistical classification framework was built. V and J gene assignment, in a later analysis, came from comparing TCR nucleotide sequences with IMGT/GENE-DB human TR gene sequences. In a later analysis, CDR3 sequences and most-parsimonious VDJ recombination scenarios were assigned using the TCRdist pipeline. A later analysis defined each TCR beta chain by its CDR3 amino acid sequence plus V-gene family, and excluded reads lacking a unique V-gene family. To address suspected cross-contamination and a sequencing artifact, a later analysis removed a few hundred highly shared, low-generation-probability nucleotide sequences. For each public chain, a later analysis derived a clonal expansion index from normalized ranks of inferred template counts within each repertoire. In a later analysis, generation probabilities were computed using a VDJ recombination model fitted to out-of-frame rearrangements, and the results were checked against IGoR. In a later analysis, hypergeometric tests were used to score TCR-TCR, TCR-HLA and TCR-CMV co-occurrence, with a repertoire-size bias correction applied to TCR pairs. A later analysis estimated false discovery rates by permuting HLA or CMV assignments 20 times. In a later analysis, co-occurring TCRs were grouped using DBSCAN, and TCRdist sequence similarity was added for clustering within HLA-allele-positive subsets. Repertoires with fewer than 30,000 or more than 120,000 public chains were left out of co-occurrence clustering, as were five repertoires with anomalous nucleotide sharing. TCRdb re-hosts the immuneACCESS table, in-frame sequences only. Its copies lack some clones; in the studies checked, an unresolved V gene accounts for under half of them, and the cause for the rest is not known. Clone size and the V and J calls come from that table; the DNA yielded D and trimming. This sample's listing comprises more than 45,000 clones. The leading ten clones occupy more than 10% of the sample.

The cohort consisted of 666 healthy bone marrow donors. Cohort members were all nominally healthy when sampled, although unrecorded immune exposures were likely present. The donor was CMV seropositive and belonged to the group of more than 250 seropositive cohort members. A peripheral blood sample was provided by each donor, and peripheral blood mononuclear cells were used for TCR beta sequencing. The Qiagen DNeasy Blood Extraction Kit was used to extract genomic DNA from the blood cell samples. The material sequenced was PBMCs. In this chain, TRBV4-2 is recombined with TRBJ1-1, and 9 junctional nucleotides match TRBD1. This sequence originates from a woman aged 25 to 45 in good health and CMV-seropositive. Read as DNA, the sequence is TGTGCCAGCAGCCAAGAATATTGGGGGACAGGGTTGAACACTGAAGCTTTCTTT. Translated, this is CASSQEYWGTGLNTEAFF.